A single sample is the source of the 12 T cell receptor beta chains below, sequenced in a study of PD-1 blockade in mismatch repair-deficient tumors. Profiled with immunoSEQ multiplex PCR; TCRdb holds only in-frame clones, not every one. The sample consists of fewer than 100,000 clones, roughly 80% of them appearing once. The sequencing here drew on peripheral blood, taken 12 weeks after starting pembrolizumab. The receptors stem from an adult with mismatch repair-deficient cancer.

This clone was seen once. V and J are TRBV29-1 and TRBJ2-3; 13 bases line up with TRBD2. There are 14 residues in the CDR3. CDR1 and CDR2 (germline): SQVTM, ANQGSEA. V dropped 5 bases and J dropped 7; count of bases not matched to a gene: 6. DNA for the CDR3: TGCAGCGTTAGGACTAGCGGGAGAGCGAATACGCAGTATTTT. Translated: CSVRTSGRANTQYF.

CDR3 nucleotides: TGTGCCAGTAGTATATCGCTAGGAAACTACAATGAGCAGTTCTTC. Amino acid sequence: CASSISLGNYNEQFF. V gene TRBV19 combines with J gene TRBJ2-1; no reliable D call. Per the germline V gene, CDR1 is LNHDA and CDR2 is SQIVND (reference sequence). The V end lost 2 bases, the J end lost 3 bases, and 11 bases lay between the germline ends. The CDR3 runs 15 residues.

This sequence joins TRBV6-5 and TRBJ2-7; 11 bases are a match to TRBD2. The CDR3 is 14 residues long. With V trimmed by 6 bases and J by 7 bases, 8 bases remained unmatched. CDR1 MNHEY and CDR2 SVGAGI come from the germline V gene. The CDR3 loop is CASRPVAGGREQYF. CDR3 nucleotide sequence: TGTGCCAGCAGACCTGTAGCGGGAGGGAGGGAGCAGTACTTC.

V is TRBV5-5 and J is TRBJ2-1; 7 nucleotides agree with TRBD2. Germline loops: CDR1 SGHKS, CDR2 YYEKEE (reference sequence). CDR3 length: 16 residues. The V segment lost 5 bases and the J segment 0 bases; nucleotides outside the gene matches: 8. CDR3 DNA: TGTGCCAGCAGTCTACAGCGGGATTACTCCTACAATGAGCAGTTCTTC. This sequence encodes CASSLQRDYSYNEQFF.

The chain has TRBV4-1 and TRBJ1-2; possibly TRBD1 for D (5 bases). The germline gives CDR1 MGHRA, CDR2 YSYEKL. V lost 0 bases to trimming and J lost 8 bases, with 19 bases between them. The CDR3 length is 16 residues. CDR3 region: CASSQDGGGLRSGYTF. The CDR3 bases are TGCGCCAGCAGCCAAGACGGGGGGGGGTTGCGAAGCGGCTACACCTTC.

CDR3 sequence reads: CASRGRGTGELFF. The CDR3 DNA is TGTGCCAGCAGAGGGCGGGGAACCGGGGAGCTGTTTTTT. This chain uses TRBV27 with TRBJ2-2; D may be TRBD2 (6 bases). Per the germline V gene, CDR1 is MNHEY and CDR2 is SMNVEV (reference sequence). Trimming left V 6 bases short and J 5 bases short, with 10 bases between. The CDR3 is 13 residues long.

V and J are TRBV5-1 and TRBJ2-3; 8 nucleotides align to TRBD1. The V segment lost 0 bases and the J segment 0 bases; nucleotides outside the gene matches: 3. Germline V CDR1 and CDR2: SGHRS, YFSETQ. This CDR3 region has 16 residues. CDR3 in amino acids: CASSLEGQASTDTQYF. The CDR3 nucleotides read TGCGCCAGCAGCTTGGAGGGACAGGCTAGCACAGATACGCAGTATTTT.

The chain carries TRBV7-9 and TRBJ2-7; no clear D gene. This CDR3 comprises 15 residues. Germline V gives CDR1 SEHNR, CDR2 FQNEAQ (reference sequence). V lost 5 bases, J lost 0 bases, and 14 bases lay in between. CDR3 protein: CASSPGHTYSYEQYF. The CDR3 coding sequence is TGTGCCAGCAGCCCTGGGCATACTTACTCCTACGAGCAGTACTTC.

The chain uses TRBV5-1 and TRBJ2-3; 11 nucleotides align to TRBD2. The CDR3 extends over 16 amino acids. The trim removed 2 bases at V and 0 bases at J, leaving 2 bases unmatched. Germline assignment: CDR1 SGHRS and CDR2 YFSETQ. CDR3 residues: CASSFWTSGSTDTQYF. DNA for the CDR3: TGCGCCAGCAGCTTCTGGACTAGCGGGAGCACAGATACGCAGTATTTT. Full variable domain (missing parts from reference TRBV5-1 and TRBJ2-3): KAGVTQTPRYLIKTRGQQVTLSCSPISGHRSVSWYQQTPGQGLQFLFEYFSETQRNKGNFPGRFSGRQFSNSRSEMNVSTLELGDSALYLCASSFWTSGSTDTQYFGPGTRLTVL.

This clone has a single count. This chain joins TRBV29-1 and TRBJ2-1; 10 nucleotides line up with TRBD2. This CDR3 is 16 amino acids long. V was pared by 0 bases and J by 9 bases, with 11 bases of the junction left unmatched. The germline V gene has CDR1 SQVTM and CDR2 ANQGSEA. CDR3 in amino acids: CSVEDPASGSGSEQFF. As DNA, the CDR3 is TGCAGCGTTGAAGACCCGGCTAGCGGGAGTGGAAGTGAGCAGTTCTTC.

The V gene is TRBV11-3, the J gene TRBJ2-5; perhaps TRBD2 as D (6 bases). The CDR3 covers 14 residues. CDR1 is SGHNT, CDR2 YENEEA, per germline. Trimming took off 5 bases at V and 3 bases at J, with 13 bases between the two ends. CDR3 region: CASSRRDSKETQYF. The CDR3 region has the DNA TGTGCCAGCAGCCGCCGGGACTCCAAAGAGACCCAGTACTTC.

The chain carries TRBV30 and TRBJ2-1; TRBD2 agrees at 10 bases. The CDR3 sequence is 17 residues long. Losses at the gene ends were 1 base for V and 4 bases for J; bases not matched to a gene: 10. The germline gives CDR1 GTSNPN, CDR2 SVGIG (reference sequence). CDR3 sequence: CAWSGTSGKNPYNEQFF. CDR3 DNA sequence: TGTGCCTGGAGTGGAACTAGCGGGAAAAACCCATACAATGAGCAGTTCTTC.